This T cell receptor (beta chain) came from a study of shared clonotypes between healthy human individuals. Clones were read by immunoSEQ multiplex PCR, and TCRdb kept only the in-frame ones, dropping some. The profile shows some 2,100,000 clones, roughly 91% of them singletons. Naivety among CD8 cells was defined by CD45RO negativity and positive CCR7 selection, thereby excluding terminally differentiated effector memory CD45RA+ cells. Points on this clone: Its specificity is unknown.

Points from the study as a whole: Non-shared clonotypes had lower generation probabilities than clonotypes shared by all four sorted-subset donors. Generally, naive subsets (rather than memory subsets) showed larger estimated richness.

The germline gives CDR1 MNHEY, CDR2 SMNVEV (reference sequence). V was pared by 6 bases and J by 8 bases, with 11 bases between. This CDR3 comprises 12 residues. The origin of this receptor is a man aged 18 to 30 in good health. Some clones in this sample may be carry-over from other donors' samples. The chain joins TRBV27 to TRBJ2-1; D is uncertain. Sequenced input: naive CD8+ T cells from PBMCs. The CDR3 sequence: CASSTLGHEQFF. The CDR3 DNA reads TGTGCCAGCAGCACACTGGGCCATGAGCAGTTCTTC.